The rows below give T cell receptor beta chains drawn from one sample of a study of OX40 agonist ivuxolimab in advanced cancers. Measured with immunoSEQ multiplex PCR; TCRdb has only the in-frame clones, and not every one. There are tens of thousands of clones in the sample; approximately 80% occur only once, and 1.5% to 2% lies in the top ten. The input for sequencing was CD4+ or CD8+ T cells sorted from blood, taken in a trial of the OX40 agonist ivuxolimab. The source of these receptors is an adult with an advanced solid tumor such as melanoma, head and neck, liver or kidney cancer. Both conserved end residues are part of each CDR3. The D gene is left open where the match is weak. Clone size appears in some rows only: once, few, many, or a class for an expanded clone.

>NA|TRBV12-5|TRBJ2-1|NA|13
TGTGCTAGTGGTTCTGCGACAGATTCTGAGCAGTTCTTC
CASGSATDSEQFF
>NA|TRBV19|TRBJ1-1|NA|14
TGTGCCAGTAGTAACCTTGCCCTGGGGACTGAAGCTTTCTTT
CASSNLALGTEAFF
>once|TRBV9|TRBJ2-2|TRBD1|16
TGTGCCAGCAGCGTGACCGGGACAGGAGCCGCCGGGGAGCTGTTTTTT
CASSVTGTGAAGELFF
>NA|TRBV6-5|TRBJ2-7|TRBD1|13
TGTGCCAGCGGGGACAGGGGACGATACGAGCAGTACTTC
CASGDRGRYEQYF
>NA|TRBV5-4|TRBJ2-7|TRBD1|15
TGTGCCAGCAGCTTTTATGGACAGGGAATCTACGAGCAGTACTTC
CASSFYGQGIYEQYF
>NA|TRBV28|TRBJ2-2|NA|13
TGTGCCAGCAGGCGAGCGAACACCGGGGAGCTGTTTTTT
CASRRANTGELFF
>NA|TRBV30|TRBJ2-2|NA|12
TGTGCCTGGAGTGTCTTGTCCCGGGGAGCTGTTTTT
CAWSVLSRGAVF
>NA|TRBV19|TRBJ1-1|NA|13
TGTGCCAGTAGTATCCTCAGGGGCACTGAAGCTTTCTTT
CASSILRGTEAFF
>NA|TRBV7-8|TRBJ2-1|NA|14
TGTGCCAGCAGCTTACCAGGGGAGTACAATGAGCAGTTCTTC
CASSLPGEYNEQFF
>NA|TRBV7-2|TRBJ2-7|NA|16
TGTGCCAGCAGCTTAGATACAGGGTCGATCTCCTACGAGCAGTACTTC
CASSLDTGSISYEQYF
>NA|TRBV19|TRBJ2-1|NA|13
TGTGCCAGTAGCCCTGGCAGGGCCAATGAGCAGTTCTTC
CASSPGRANEQFF
>NA|TRBV19|TRBJ2-7|TRBD1|16
TGTGCCAGTAGTCGGGAGGGACAGGGGGCCGGCTACGAGCAGTACTTC
CASSREGQGAGYEQYF
>once|TRBV4-2|TRBJ1-4|NA|15
TGTGCCAGCAGCCAGGGGGGGGTGGCTAATGAAAAACTGTTTTTT
CASSQGGVANEKLFF
>NA|TRBV28|TRBJ1-5|TRBD1|16
TGTGCCAGCAGTTCGGGACAGGGGGCGCCGAATCAGCCCCAGCATTTT
CASSSGQGAPNQPQHF
>NA|TRBV28|TRBJ2-5|NA|14
TGTGCCAGCAGTGACCCTGCTGTGCGAGAGACCCAGTACTTC
CASSDPAVRETQYF
>NA|TRBV6-1|TRBJ2-5|TRBD2|15
TGTGCCAGCAGTGAAGTCGGGACTAGCGGAGAGACGCAGTACTTC
CASSEVGTSGETQYF
>NA|TRBV19|TRBJ2-2|NA|15
TGTGCCAGTAGTATATTCTCTAGCCCCCCCGGGGAGCTGTTTTTT
CASSIFSSPPGELFF
>NA|TRBV6-1|TRBJ1-1|NA|14
TGTGCCAGCAGTGAGGGGACATTGTACACTGAAGCTTTCTTT
CASSEGTLYTEAFF
>NA|TRBV28|TRBJ1-1|NA|13
TGTGCCAGCAGTGTTCCAGGGAGAACTGAAGCTTTCTTT
CASSVPGRTEAFF
>NA|TRBV7-6|TRBJ1-5|NA|14
TGTGCCAGCAGAGCGGGGGCACCTAATCAGCCCCAGCATTTT
CASRAGAPNQPQHF
>NA|TRBV30|TRBJ1-2|NA|15
TGTGCCTGGAGTGTACTCGGCCCAGTAACTCGCGGCTACACCTTC
CAWSVLGPVTRGYTF
>NA|TRBV4-1|TRBJ2-7|NA|15
TGCGCCAGCAGCCAAGAGGTGGAGCAAACCTACGAGCAGTACTTC
CASSQEVEQTYEQYF
>NA|TRBV11-2|TRBJ2-2|TRBD2|17
TGTGCCAGCAGCTTAGGCCTACTAGCGGCGAACACCGGGGAGCTGTTTTTT
CASSLGLLAANTGELFF
>NA|TRBV5-4|TRBJ1-2|TRBD1|18
TGTGCCAGCAGCGTCTCCGGGACAGGGGGCAACCCGATCTATGGCTACACCTTC
CASSVSGTGGNPIYGYTF
>NA|TRBV28|TRBJ2-7|TRBD1|15
TGTGCCAGCAGGCCTGGACAGGGGGTAGGCTACGAGCAGTACTTC
CASRPGQGVGYEQYF
>NA|TRBV15|TRBJ2-2|TRBD1|15
TGTGCCACGAGGGACAGGGGGCGCAACACCGGGGAGCTGTTTTTT
CATRDRGRNTGELFF
>NA|TRBV27|TRBJ2-7|NA|17
TGTGCCAGCAGTTCGTCCTCCGGGACATATATAACCTACGAGCAGTACTTC
CASSSSSGTYITYEQYF
>NA|TRBV5-1|TRBJ1-2|NA|13
TGCGCCAGCAGCTTGGGAGATTTTAATGGCTACACCTTC
CASSLGDFNGYTF
>NA|TRBV10-3|TRBJ2-1|NA|11
TGTGCCATCAGTACTACGAATGAGCAGTTCTTC
CAISTTNEQFF
>NA|TRBV5-5|TRBJ1-4|NA|15
TGTGCCAGCAGCTTGGTCCGGACCGGGAGGGAGGAACTGTTTTTT
CASSLVRTGREELFF
>NA|TRBV5-1|TRBJ1-2|NA|12
TGCGCCAGCAGCTTGGCGGATTATGGCTACACCTTC
CASSLADYGYTF
>NA|TRBV28|TRBJ1-4|NA|13
TGTGCCAGCACCATGGGGTCTCCCGAAAAACTGTTTTTT
CASTMGSPEKLFF
>NA|TRBV18|TRBJ1-1|NA|13
TGTGCCAGCTCAGAAGAGATGAACACTGAAGCTTTCTTT
CASSEEMNTEAFF
>NA|TRBV5-1|TRBJ2-5|NA|13
TGCGCCAGCAGCTTAGGTAGCGAAGAGACCCAGTACTTC
CASSLGSEETQYF
>once|TRBV7-8|TRBJ2-3|TRBD2|18
TGTGCCAGCAGGATACTAGCGGGGGGGCCCGTCGGCACAGATACGCAGTATTTT
CASRILAGGPVGTDTQYF
>NA|TRBV6-1|TRBJ2-2|TRBD2|14
TGTGCCAGCAGGGTTAGCGGGGATACCGGGGAGCTGTTTTTT
CASRVSGDTGELFF
>NA|TRBV7-2|TRBJ2-6|TRBD1|17
TGTGCCAGCATCCCGCGACAGGGTTTAACTGGGGCCAACGTCCTGACTTTC
CASIPRQGLTGANVLTF
>NA|TRBV19|TRBJ2-3|NA|16
TGTGCCAGTAGGGGGGTATCGGGTGAGGTAACAGATACGCAGTATTTT
CASRGVSGEVTDTQYF
>NA|TRBV2|TRBJ2-1|NA|11
TGTGCCATCAACAGAGATTTTGAGCAGTTCTTC
CAINRDFEQFF
>few|TRBV5-1|TRBJ2-6|NA|16
TGCGCCAGCAGCGCCCTAGGGGATGCTGGGGCCAACGTCCTGACTTTC
CASSALGDAGANVLTF
>NA|TRBV21-1|TRBJ2-2|NA|12
TGTGCCAGCCGGGACATCACCGGGGAGCTGTTTTTT
CASRDITGELFF
>NA|TRBV5-5|TRBJ2-3|TRBD2|16
TGTGCCAGCAGCTTGCAAGCGGGGGGGCAGGGAGATACGCAGTATTTT
CASSLQAGGQGDTQYF
>NA|TRBV4-1|TRBJ2-1|TRBD2|17
TGCGCCAGCAGCCACGACCGGACTAGCGGGAGAATAGATGAGCAGTTCTTC
CASSHDRTSGRIDEQFF
>NA|TRBV5-8|TRBJ1-3|NA|15
TGTGCCAGCAGCTTGGAGTCGACAGCTGGAAACACCATATATTTT
CASSLESTAGNTIYF
>NA|TRBV6-1|TRBJ2-5|NA|17
TGTGCCAGCAGTGAAGGGTTTGCGGCTCCTACAAGAGACGCCCAGTACTTC
CASSEGFAAPTRDAQYF
>NA|TRBV19|TRBJ1-1|NA|14
TGTGCCAGTAAGCCGGGACGGCGGAACACTGAAGCTTTCTTT
CASKPGRRNTEAFF
>NA|TRBV18|TRBJ2-7|NA|16
TGTGCCAGCTCACCACCGGGCGCAGGGGCGGTGGGGGAGCAGTACTTC
CASSPPGAGAVGEQYF
>NA|TRBV2|TRBJ2-2|NA|13
TGTGCCAGCAGTGGGGACAACTGGGGGGAGCTGTTTTTT
CASSGDNWGELFF
>NA|TRBV6-1|TRBJ2-7|NA|15
TGTGCCAGCAGTGAATCCCAGGGGGGGTTTTACGAGCAGTACTTC
CASSESQGGFYEQYF
>NA|TRBV7-2|TRBJ1-1|NA|13
TGTGCCAGCAGCCCCCGTGGAGGATCTGAAGCTTTCTTT
CASSPRGGSEAFF
>NA|TRBV7-2|TRBJ2-1|TRBD2|14
TGTGCCAGCACCACTAGGACTAGCGACAATGAGCAGTTCTTC
CASTTRTSDNEQFF
>NA|TRBV28|TRBJ2-7|NA|12
TGTGCCATCCAGACAGGAGCCAACGAGCAGTACTTC
CAIQTGANEQYF
>NA|TRBV5-1|TRBJ2-3|TRBD2|19
TGCGCCAGCAGCTCGAGGGGGCTAGCGGGAGGAAGGGGCACAGATACGCAGTATTTT
CASSSRGLAGGRGTDTQYF
>NA|TRBV6-6|TRBJ2-1|NA|11
TGTGCCAGCAAAAGGGCCAATGAGCAGTTCTTC
CASKRANEQFF
>few|TRBV4-1|TRBJ1-3|NA|18
TGCGCCAGCAGCCAAGTGGATTGGGGCCTAGCCTCTGGAAACACCATATATTTT
CASSQVDWGLASGNTIYF